These 23 T cell receptor beta chains came from one sample sequenced in a study of blood T cell repertoires in COVID-19. Sequenced by immunoSEQ multiplex PCR; TCRdb stores in-frame clones only, minus some. The sample carries 400,000 to 450,000 clones, about 92% recorded once. The material sequenced was PBMCs or T cells enriched from blood (not recorded which). These receptors originate from a young man who had recovered from COVID-19.

V gene TRBV2 combines with J gene TRBJ1-5; no clear D. CDR1 SNHLY and CDR2 FYNNEI come from the germline V gene. The CDR3 is 14 amino acids. V shed 3 bases and J shed 5 bases, with 11 bases lying between them. The CDR3 DNA reads TGTGCCAGCAGTGACTGGTCGTCAGATCAGCCCCAGCATTTT. Its protein is CASSDWSSDQPQHF.

Concerning this clone: This sample includes further DNA sequences coding for the same CDR3. The J gene is TRBJ1-1, the V gene TRBV18; the D gene is possibly TRBD1 (6 bases). V was cut by 3 bases and J by 4 bases, with 12 bases left in between. Germline V lookup: CDR1 KGHSH, CDR2 LQKENI. There are 14 residues in the CDR3. The CDR3 loop is CASSPSGGLTEAFF. The CDR3 DNA reads TGTGCCAGCTCACCCTCCGGGGGGCTCACTGAAGCTTTCTTT. Based on the CDR3 plus reference TRBV18 and TRBJ1-1, the full variable domain is NAGVMQNPRHLVRRRGQEARLRCSPMKGHSHVYWYRQLPEEGLKFMVYLQKENIIDESGMPKERFSAEFPKEGPSILRIQQVVRGDSAAYFCASSPSGGLTEAFFGQGTRLTVV.

This sequence joins TRBV6-4 and TRBJ1-1; D not resolved. Germline values: CDR1 MRHNA, CDR2 SNTAGT. V was shortened by 2 bases and J by 1 base, with 11 bases between the two germline ends. The CDR3 is made up of 15 amino acids. CDR3 in DNA: TGTGCCAGCAGTGACCCAGACCGGGGGAACACTGAAGCTTTCTTT. It specifies CASSDPDRGNTEAFF.

V and J are TRBV11-3 and TRBJ1-2; D possibly corresponds to TRBD1 (6 bases). V gave up 5 bases and J gave up 0 bases, with 19 bases separating them. Germline V gene lookup returns CDR1 SGHNT and CDR2 YENEEA. This CDR3 has 17 amino acids. CDR3 DNA sequence: TGTGCCAGCAGCCAAGGGGGTCGCCAGCAAGCTAACTATGGCTACACCTTC. Residues: CASSQGGRQQANYGYTF.

The chain employs TRBV6-5 and TRBJ1-1, with a tentative D call TRBD1 (6 bases). V gave up 4 bases and J gave up 7 bases, with 7 bases separating them. Germline-derived CDR1 and CDR2 are MNHEY and SVGAGI. The CDR3 has 11 residues. The CDR3 nucleotides are TGTGCCAGCAGTTCACAGGGTGAAGCTTTCTTT. It is translated as CASSSQGEAFF.

This clone was found a few times. This chain joins TRBV27 and TRBJ1-5; TRBD1 is a possible D gene (6 bases). Looked up from germline, CDR1 is MNHEY and CDR2 is SMNVEV (reference sequence). The CDR3 has 15 residues. V was pared by 2 bases and J by 6 bases, with 14 bases between. The DNA for the CDR3 is TGTGCCAGCAGTTTAGGCAGGGGAGGGACTCAGCCCCAGCATTTT. Translation: CASSLGRGGTQPQHF.

The V and J genes are TRBV5-6 and TRBJ1-2; D is undetermined. Between the trimmed V and J ends, which lost 1 base and 4 bases, there was a span of 8 bases. The CDR3 is 13 residues long. Germline CDR1 reads SGHDT; CDR2 reads YYEEEE. This CDR3 reads CASSLRSGYGYTF. The CDR3, as DNA: TGTGCCAGCAGCTTGCGGTCGGGCTATGGCTACACCTTC.

The rearrangement links TRBV28 to TRBJ2-1, with 10 bases identical to TRBD1. V shed 7 bases and J 4 bases; nucleotides not matched to a gene: 10. The CDR3 is made up of 16 amino acids. Germline V gene data show CDR1 as MDHEN and CDR2 as SYDVKM. The CDR3 spells CASNSQDRGGYNEQFF. CDR3 DNA sequence: TGTGCCAGCAACTCCCAGGACAGGGGGGGTTACAATGAGCAGTTCTTC.

The genes are TRBV15 and TRBJ1-2; D is uncertain. Germline CDR1 is LNHNV and CDR2 is YYDKDF (reference sequence). The CDR3 spans 18 residues. Trimming removed 0 bases from V and 0 bases from J, with 17 bases in between. CDR3 DNA sequence: TGTGCCACCAGCAGAGATCCCTTACAGCTTAAGTCTAACTATGGCTACACCTTC. Protein product: CATSRDPLQLKSNYGYTF.

The V call is TRBV6-1, the J call TRBJ2-7; D is perhaps TRBD1 (6 bases). CDR3 size: 14 residues. Trimming shortened V by 0 bases and J by 2 bases, and 8 bases separated the two germline ends. Per germline, CDR1 MNHNS and CDR2 SASEGT. For the CDR3, the DNA is TGTGCCAGCAGTGAAGCGAGGACAGCCTACGAGCAGTACTTC. Residues: CASSEARTAYEQYF.

The chain employs TRBV28 and TRBJ1-4; tentatively, D is TRBD1 (5 bases). CDR1 is MDHEN, CDR2 SYDVKM, per germline. The CDR3 covers 12 residues. The V gene lost 8 bases and the J gene lost 8 bases, with 12 bases spanning the gap. CDR3 sequence reads: CASGSGGEKLFF. The CDR3 DNA reads as TGTGCCAGCGGGTCGGGGGGGGAAAAACTGTTTTTT. The whole variable domain, filled in from reference TRBV28 and TRBJ1-4, reads DVKVTQSSRYLVKRTGEKVFLECVQDMDHENMFWYRQDPGLGLRLIYFSYDVKMKEKGDIPEGYSVSREKKERFSLILESASTNQTSMYLCASGSGGEKLFFGSGTQLSVL.

This chain uses TRBV5-1 with TRBJ1-3; 7 nucleotides match TRBD1. CDR1 SGHRS and CDR2 YFSETQ come from the germline V gene. The length of the CDR3 is 13 residues. The V and J ends lost 3 bases and 8 bases, in that order; junction bases with no gene match: 5. CDR3 nucleotides: TGCGCCAGCAGCTCCGACAGGGTGGACACCATATATTTT. This codes for CASSSDRVDTIYF.

The chain recombines TRBV5-4 with TRBJ1-1; D ambiguous. The CDR3 sequence is 12 residues long. The germline V gene encodes CDR1 SGHNT and CDR2 YYREEE (reference sequence). V dropped 9 bases and J dropped 0 bases, with 9 bases sitting between them. The CDR3 DNA reads as TGTGCCACCTCCCGTCTGAACACTGAAGCTTTCTTT. Amino acid sequence: CATSRLNTEAFF.

With regard to this clone: This sample includes further DNA sequences coding for the same CDR3. The chain employs TRBV20-1 and TRBJ2-7, with no clear D. Deletions cut 4 bases from V and 0 bases from J, with 4 bases between. The CDR3 sequence is 11 residues long. Germline assignment: CDR1 DFQATT and CDR2 SNEGSKA (reference sequence). The CDR3 nucleotides are TGCAGTGCTACCTCCTCCTACGAGCAGTACTTC. Its protein product is CSATSSYEQYF.

The gene calls are TRBV5-1 and TRBJ1-3; 10 bases align to TRBD1. V trimming: 4 bases; J trimming: 10 bases; junction bases outside the gene matches: 11. CDR1 is SGHRS and CDR2 is YFSETQ in the germline V gene. CDR3 length: 15 residues. CDR3 DNA: TGCGCCAGCAGCGAGGTGACAGGGGGCGCCAGGACCATATATTTT. This gives the protein CASSEVTGGARTIYF.

The chain uses TRBV3-1 (or the pseudogene TRBV3-2) and TRBJ1-4; perhaps TRBD1 as D (5 bases). The CDR3 has 18 amino acids. Germline V lookup: CDR1 LGHDT, CDR2 YNNKEL (reference sequence). Trimming removed 0 bases from V and 3 bases from J, with 17 bases in between. CDR3 region: CASSQDDAGLLSNEKLFF. The CDR3 coding sequence is TGTGCCAGCAGCCAAGATGACGCAGGGCTGTTATCTAATGAAAAACTGTTTTTT.

This clone was counted only a few times. This CDR3 is also generated by other DNA sequences in the sample. V is TRBV5-1 and J is TRBJ1-5; 8 nucleotides agree with TRBD1. V gave up 4 bases and J gave up 0 bases; unmatched junction bases: 0. This CDR3 spans 14 amino acids. Germline V gene data show CDR1 as SGHRS and CDR2 as YFSETQ. CDR3 nucleotide sequence: TGCGCCAGCAGCACAGGGGGTAGCAATCAGCCCCAGCATTTT. It specifies CASSTGGSNQPQHF.

V and J are TRBV7-9 and TRBJ2-4, with TRBD1 identical over 10 bases. The CDR3 loop spans 15 amino acids. Unmatched junction bases numbered 9, after V lost 5 bases and J lost 8 bases. Germline values: CDR1 SEHNR, CDR2 FQNEAQ (reference sequence). The CDR3 sequence is CASSHPGQGRHIQYF. The CDR3 nucleotides are TGTGCCAGCAGCCATCCGGGACAGGGGCGCCACATTCAGTACTTC. Based on the CDR3 plus reference TRBV7-9 and TRBJ2-4, the full variable domain is DTGVSQNPRHKITKRGQNVTFRCDPISEHNRLYWYRQTLGQGPEFLTYFQNEAQLEKSRLLSDRFSAERPKGSFSTLEIQRTEQGDSAMYLCASSHPGQGRHIQYFGAGTRLSVL.

The J gene is TRBJ2-3, the V gene TRBV5-4; a possible D gene is TRBD2 (6 bases). There are 14 residues in the CDR3. Germline-derived CDR1 and CDR2 are SGHNT and YYREEE (reference sequence). The germline V and J ends were trimmed by 5 bases and 0 bases, with 10 bases remaining between them. The CDR3 sequence: CASRGGLSTDTQYF. The CDR3 DNA sequence: TGTGCCAGCAGGGGGGGACTTAGCACAGATACGCAGTATTTT.

This rearrangement joins TRBV28 to TRBJ1-5; TRBD1 aligns across 8 bases. The CDR3 loop spans 15 amino acids. V shed 6 bases, J shed 6 bases, and the junction held 10 bases outside the gene matches. CDR1 MDHEN and CDR2 SYDVKM come from the germline V gene. The CDR3 sequence: CASRPPTGGAQPQHF. The CDR3 region has the DNA TGTGCCAGCAGGCCCCCTACAGGGGGTGCTCAGCCCCAGCATTTT. The whole variable domain, remainder taken from reference TRBV28 and TRBJ1-5, is DVKVTQSSRYLVKRTGEKVFLECVQDMDHENMFWYRQDPGLGLRLIYFSYDVKMKEKGDIPEGYSVSREKKERFSLILESASTNQTSMYLCASRPPTGGAQPQHFGDGTRLSIL.

The chain links TRBV11-3 to TRBJ2-2; TRBD2 is a possible D gene (6 bases). Looked up from germline, CDR1 is SGHNT and CDR2 is YENEEA. V lost 0 bases, J lost 1 base, and 9 bases lay in between. The CDR3 consists of 16 residues. CDR3 in DNA: TGTGCCAGCAGCTTAGAGGGGACTCTGAACACCGGGGAGCTGTTTTTT. Amino acids: CASSLEGTLNTGELFF.

The V gene is TRBV30, the J gene TRBJ1-4, with D possibly matching TRBD1 (6 bases). Germline loops: CDR1 GTSNPN, CDR2 SVGIG (reference sequence). With 3 bases removed from V and 8 bases from J, the gap between germline ends came to 16 bases. This CDR3 contains 14 residues. The CDR3 spells CAWRKQGGGEKLFF. The CDR3 region has the DNA TGTGCCTGGAGGAAACAGGGCGGGGGCGAAAAACTGTTTTTT.

This chain uses TRBV29-1 with TRBJ2-3; 9 bases are shared with TRBD1. Per the germline V gene, CDR1 is SQVTM and CDR2 is ANQGSEA. After removal of 3 bases from V and 3 bases from J, the junction contained 4 bases not matched to a gene. CDR3 length: 14 residues. The CDR3 sequence is CSVEVTGGTDTQYF. CDR3 nucleotide sequence: TGCAGCGTTGAGGTGACAGGGGGTACAGATACGCAGTATTTT.